This T cell receptor beta chain was recorded in a study of CD8+CD57+ T cells in acquired aplastic anemia. Whole-study results and caveats: Diversity was reduced in patient CD8+CD57+ cells relative to total CD4+ and CD8+ pools.

Previously, flow cytometry had revealed CD8+CD57+ cell expansion in the patients chosen for sequencing. This clonotype was found a few times. The antigen remains undetermined. Genomic DNA templated the TCR beta VDJ and CDR3 profiling. TCRdb itself ran the reads through MiXCR, one entry per CDR3 protein. This table has around 15,000 distinct CDR3 sequences, about 40% appearing once. The sequenced sample was CD8+CD57+ T cells sorted from PBMCs. Described subset: bead-enriched CD8+CD57+ effector memory T cells from SAA patients. The sequence was collected from a human donor with aplastic anemia.

CDR3: CAISESGEENYGYTF. CDR3 DNA: TGTGCCATCAGTGAGTCGGGGGAGGAGAACTATGGCTACACCTTC. The chain uses TRBV10-3 and TRBJ1-2; D is possibly TRBD1 (5 bases). The V end was cut by 0 bases, the J end by 2 bases, with 10 bases between. Germline CDR1 reads ENHRY; CDR2 reads SYGVKD. The CDR3 is 15 amino acids.